This record covers a single TCR beta chain. The antigen is unknown. The CDR3 covers 13 residues. Germline CDR1 is LNHNV and CDR2 is YYDKDF (reference sequence). V trimming: 6 bases; J trimming: 1 base; junction bases outside the gene matches: 2. This record comes from a study of CD8+ T cells in alopecia areata. Findings and limits, study-wide: Lesional scalp displayed greater clonality than normal scalp, most notably in alopecia totalis/universalis.

RNA was extracted and reverse transcribed into cDNA as the sequencing template. The method was immunoSEQ multiplex PCR; TCRdb's version includes in-frame clones alone and lacks a portion of them. The profile covers about 200,000 clones, with about 61% appearing a single time and nearly 5% taken by the ten largest. Cell sorting on a FACSAria was used to separate CD4+ and CD8+ T cells from the PBMCs. The TCR originated in a human donor in good health. J is TRBJ2-5 and V is TRBV15, with 7 bases matching TRBD1. The sample taken for sequencing was CD8+ T cells sorted from blood. CDR3 sequence: CATRRDSQETQYF. The CDR3 bases are TGTGCCACCAGACGGGACAGCCAAGAGACCCAGTACTTC.